This paragraph covers one T cell receptor (beta chain) sequence. This record comes from a study of blood T cell repertoires in COVID-19. Repertoires were generated with immunoSEQ multiplex PCR, while TCRdb's copy carries only in-frame clones and drops some. The sample contains about 290,000 clones, just under 90% of which appear only once. This CDR3 region has 14 residues. Per the germline V gene, CDR1 is SNHLY and CDR2 is FYNNEI. The V gene end was trimmed by 4 bases and the J gene end by 9 bases; junction bases not matched to a gene: 9. The source of this sequence is a woman younger than 45 with COVID-19, enrolled during active disease. Material: peripheral blood. The V and J genes are TRBV2 and TRBJ1-2; 9 positions agree with TRBD1. DNA for the CDR3: TGTGCCAGCAGTGTACAGGGGGCCACTTCGCGCTACACCTTC. It specifies CASSVQGATSRYTF.